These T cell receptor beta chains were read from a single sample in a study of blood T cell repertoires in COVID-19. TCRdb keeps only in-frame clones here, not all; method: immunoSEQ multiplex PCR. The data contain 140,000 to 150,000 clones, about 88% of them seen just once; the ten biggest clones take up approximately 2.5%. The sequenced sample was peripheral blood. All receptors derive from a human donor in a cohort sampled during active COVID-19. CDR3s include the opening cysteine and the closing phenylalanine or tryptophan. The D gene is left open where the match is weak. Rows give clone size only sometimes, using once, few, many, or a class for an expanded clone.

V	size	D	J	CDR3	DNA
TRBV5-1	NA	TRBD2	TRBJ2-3	CASSLGTSGARETDTQYF	TGCGCCAGCAGCTTGGGTACTAGCGGGGCGAGAGAGACAGATACGCAGTATTTT
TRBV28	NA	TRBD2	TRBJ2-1	CASKTSGRVLNEQFF	TGTGCCAGCAAAACTAGCGGGAGGGTTCTCAATGAGCAGTTCTTC
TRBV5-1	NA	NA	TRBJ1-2	CASSLGVSYGYTF	TGCGCCAGCAGCTTGGGAGTTTCCTATGGCTACACCTTC
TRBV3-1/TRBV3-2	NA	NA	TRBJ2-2	CASSQGRAEGELFF	TGTGCCAGCAGCCAAGGGCGGGCTGAGGGGGAGCTGTTTTTT
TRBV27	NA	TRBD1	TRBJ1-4	CASSPTGQGWGKLFF	TGTGCCAGCAGTCCCACTGGACAGGGGTGGGGAAAACTGTTTTTT
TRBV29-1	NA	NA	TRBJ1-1	CSVGAGVTEAFF	TGCAGCGTGGGGGCCGGGGTTACTGAAGCTTTCTTT
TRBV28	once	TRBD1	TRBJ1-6	CASSSYHLTRDSNSPLHF	TGTGCCAGCAGTTCGTACCATTTGACCCGGGACAGCAATTCACCCCTCCACTTT
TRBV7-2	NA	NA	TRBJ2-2	CASSLMTDTGELFF	TGTGCCAGCAGCTTAATGACAGACACCGGGGAGCTGTTTTTT
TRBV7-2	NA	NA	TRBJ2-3	CASSFAQDTQYF	TGTGCCAGCAGCTTCGCACAAGATACGCAGTATTTT
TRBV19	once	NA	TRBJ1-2	CASSNRENYGYTF	TGTGCCAGTAGTAACAGGGAAAACTATGGCTACACCTTC
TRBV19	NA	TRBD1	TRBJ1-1	CASRDRGGTEAFF	TGTGCCAGTAGGGACAGGGGCGGCACTGAAGCTTTCTTT
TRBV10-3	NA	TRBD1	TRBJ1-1	CAISERTGSDTEAFF	TGTGCCATCAGTGAGCGGACAGGGTCGGACACTGAAGCTTTCTTT
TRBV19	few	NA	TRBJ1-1	CASIKNRGRLNTEAFF	TGTGCCAGTATCAAAAACCGCGGGCGCCTGAACACTGAAGCTTTCTTT
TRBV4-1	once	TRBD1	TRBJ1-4	CASSHAGGLFF	TGCGCCAGCAGCCACGCAGGGGGACTGTTTTTT
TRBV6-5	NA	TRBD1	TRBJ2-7	CASSLTGGIYEQYF	TGTGCCAGCAGCCTCACAGGGGGCATCTACGAGCAGTACTTC
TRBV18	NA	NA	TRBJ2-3	CASSPPTRGGRRDTQYF	TGTGCCAGCTCACCTCCGACGAGGGGGGGTAGACGGGATACGCAGTATTTT
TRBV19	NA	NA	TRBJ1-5	CASSILSGGAGNQPQHF	TGTGCCAGTAGTATCCTCTCGGGGGGGGCTGGCAATCAGCCCCAGCATTTT
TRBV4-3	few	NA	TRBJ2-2	CASSQDSLLGQNTGELFF	TGCGCCAGCAGCCAAGATTCCCTGTTGGGCCAGAACACCGGGGAGCTGTTTTTT
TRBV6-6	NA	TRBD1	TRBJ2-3	CASRFRQGNTDTQYF	TGTGCCAGCAGATTCCGACAGGGCAACACAGATACGCAGTATTTT
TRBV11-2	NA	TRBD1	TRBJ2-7	CASSLSGTGDYEQYF	TGTGCCAGCAGCTTATCCGGGACAGGGGACTACGAGCAGTACTTC
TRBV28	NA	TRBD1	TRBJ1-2	CAILGQGNRYGYTF	TGTGCCATCCTGGGACAGGGCAATCGCTATGGCTACACCTTC
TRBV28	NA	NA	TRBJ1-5	CATAPRGRPQHF	TGTGCCACAGCCCCGAGGGGGAGGCCCCAGCATTTT
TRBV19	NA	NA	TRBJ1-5	CASSLRGGQPQHF	TGTGCCAGTAGTTTGCGGGGTGGACAGCCCCAGCATTTT
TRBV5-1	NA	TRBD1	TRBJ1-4	CASSPDRAGATNEKLFF	TGCGCCAGCAGCCCGGACAGGGCTGGGGCAACTAATGAAAAACTGTTTTTT
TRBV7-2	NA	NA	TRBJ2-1	CASSQDSVNEQFF	TGTGCCAGCAGCCAGGACAGCGTCAATGAGCAGTTCTTC
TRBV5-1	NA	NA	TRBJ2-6	CASSLVTGIGGANVLTF	TGCGCCAGCAGCTTGGTCACAGGGATCGGTGGGGCCAACGTCCTGACTTTC
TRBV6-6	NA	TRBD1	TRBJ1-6	CASRPLTGINNSPLHF	TGTGCCAGCAGACCACTGACAGGGATTAATAATTCACCCCTCCACTTT
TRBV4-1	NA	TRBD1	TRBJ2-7	CASRQGQALSYEQYF	TGCGCCAGCAGACAGGGACAGGCCCTTTCCTACGAGCAGTACTTC
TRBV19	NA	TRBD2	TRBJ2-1	CASSMTSGGLAYNEQFF	TGTGCCAGTAGTATGACTAGCGGGGGCCTCGCCTACAATGAGCAGTTCTTC
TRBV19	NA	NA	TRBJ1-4	CASSTSGQRGNEKLFF	TGTGCCAGTAGTACCAGCGGACAGAGGGGTAATGAAAAACTGTTTTTT
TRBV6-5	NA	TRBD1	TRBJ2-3	CASSLQGQSTDTQYF	TGTGCCAGCAGCCTACAGGGGCAATCCACAGATACGCAGTATTTT
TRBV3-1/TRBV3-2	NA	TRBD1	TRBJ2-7	CASSATGGSRYEQYF	TGTGCCAGCAGCGCTACAGGGGGGAGTCGCTACGAGCAGTACTTC
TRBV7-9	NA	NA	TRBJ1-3	CASSLAGAHGNTIYF	TGTGCCAGCAGCTTAGCAGGGGCGCACGGAAACACCATATATTTT
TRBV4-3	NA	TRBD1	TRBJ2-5	CASSLRRTGTGGSQETQYF	TGCGCCAGCAGCCTACGCCGAACCGGGACAGGGGGTTCCCAAGAGACCCAGTACTTC
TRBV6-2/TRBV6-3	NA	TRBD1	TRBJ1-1	CASSPDRGLSNTEAFF	TGTGCCAGCAGTCCCGACAGGGGGCTATCGAACACTGAAGCTTTCTTT
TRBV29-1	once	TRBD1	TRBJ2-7	CSVVSGTGRLEQYF	TGCAGCGTCGTATCCGGGACAGGCCGGCTCGAGCAGTACTTC
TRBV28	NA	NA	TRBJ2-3	CASSLRLGRNAGTQYF	TGTGCCAGCAGCCTACGACTAGGTAGGAACGCGGGTACGCAGTATTTT
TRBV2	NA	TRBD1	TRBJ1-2	CATGQGNYGYTF	TGTGCCACAGGACAGGGGAACTATGGCTACACCTTC
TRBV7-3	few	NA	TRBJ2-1	CASSFDRDNEQFF	TGTGCCAGCAGCTTCGACAGAGACAATGAGCAGTTCTTC
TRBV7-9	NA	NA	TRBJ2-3	CASSAMVPDTQYF	TGTGCCAGCAGCGCTATGGTCCCAGATACGCAGTATTTT